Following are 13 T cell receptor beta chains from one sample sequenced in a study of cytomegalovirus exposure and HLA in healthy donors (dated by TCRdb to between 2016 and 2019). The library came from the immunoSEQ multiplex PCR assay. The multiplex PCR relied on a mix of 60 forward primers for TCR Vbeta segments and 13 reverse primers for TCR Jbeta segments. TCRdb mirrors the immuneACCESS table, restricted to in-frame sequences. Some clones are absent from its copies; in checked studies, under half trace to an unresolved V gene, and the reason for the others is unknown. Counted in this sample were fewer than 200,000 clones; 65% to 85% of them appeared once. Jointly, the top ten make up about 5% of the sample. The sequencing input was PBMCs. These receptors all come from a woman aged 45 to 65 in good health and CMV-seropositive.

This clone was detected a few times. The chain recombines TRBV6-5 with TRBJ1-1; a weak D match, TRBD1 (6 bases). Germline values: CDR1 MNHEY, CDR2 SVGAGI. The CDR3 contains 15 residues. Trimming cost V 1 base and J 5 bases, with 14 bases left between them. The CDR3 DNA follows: TGTGCCAGCAGTTACTTACTCAGGGGAGTTACTGAAGCTTTCTTT. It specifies CASSYLLRGVTEAFF.

The CDR3 reads CASSRNGLAGDNEQFF. The CDR3 DNA is TGTGCCAGCAGCCGGAACGGACTAGCGGGAGACAATGAGCAGTTCTTC. The chain recombines TRBV7-8 with TRBJ2-1; 13 nucleotides agree with TRBD2. The ends lost 5 bases at V and 5 bases at J; junction bases unmatched: 6. Germline loops: CDR1 SGHVS, CDR2 FQNEAQ. The CDR3 is 16 amino acids.

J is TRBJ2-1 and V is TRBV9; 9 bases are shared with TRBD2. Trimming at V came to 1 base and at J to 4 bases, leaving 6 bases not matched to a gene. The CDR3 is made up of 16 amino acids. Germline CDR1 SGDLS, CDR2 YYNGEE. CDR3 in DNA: TGTGCCAGCAGCGTATCTGGTCTAGCGGGATACAATGAGCAGTTCTTC. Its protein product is CASSVSGLAGYNEQFF.

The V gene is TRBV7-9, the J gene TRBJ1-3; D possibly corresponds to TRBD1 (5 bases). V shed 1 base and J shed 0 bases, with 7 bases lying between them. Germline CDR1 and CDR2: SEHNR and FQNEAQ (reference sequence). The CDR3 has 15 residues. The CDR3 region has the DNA TGTGCCAGCAGCTTAGACAGGAGCTCTGGAAACACCATATATTTT. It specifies CASSLDRSSGNTIYF.

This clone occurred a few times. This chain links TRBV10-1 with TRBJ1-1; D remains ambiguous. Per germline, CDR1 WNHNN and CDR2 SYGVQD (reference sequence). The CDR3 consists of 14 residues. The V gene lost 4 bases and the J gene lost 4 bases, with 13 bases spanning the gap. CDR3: CASSGGPRTTEAFF. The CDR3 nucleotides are TGCGCCAGCAGTGGAGGGCCCAGGACCACTGAAGCTTTCTTT.

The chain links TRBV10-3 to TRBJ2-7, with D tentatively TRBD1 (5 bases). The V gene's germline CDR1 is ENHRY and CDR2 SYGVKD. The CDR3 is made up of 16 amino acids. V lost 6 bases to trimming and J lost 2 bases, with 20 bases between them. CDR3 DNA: TGTGCCATCAGCCCCGCGAAGACAGAAGATACCTACGAGCAGTACTTC. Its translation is CAISPAKTEDTYEQYF.

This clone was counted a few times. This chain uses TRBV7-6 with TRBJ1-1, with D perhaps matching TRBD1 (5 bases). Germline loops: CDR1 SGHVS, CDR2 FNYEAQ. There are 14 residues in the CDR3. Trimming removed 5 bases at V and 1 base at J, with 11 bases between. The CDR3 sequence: CASSIRGGNTEAFF. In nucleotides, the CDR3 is TGTGCCAGCAGCATACGGGGGGGGAACACTGAAGCTTTCTTT.

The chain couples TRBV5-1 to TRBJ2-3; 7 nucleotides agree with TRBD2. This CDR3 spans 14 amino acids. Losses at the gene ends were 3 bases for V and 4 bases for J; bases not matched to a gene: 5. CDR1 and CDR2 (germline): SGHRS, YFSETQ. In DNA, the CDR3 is TGCGCCAGCAGCTCCGGACTAGTCCCAGATACGCAGTATTTT. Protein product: CASSSGLVPDTQYF.

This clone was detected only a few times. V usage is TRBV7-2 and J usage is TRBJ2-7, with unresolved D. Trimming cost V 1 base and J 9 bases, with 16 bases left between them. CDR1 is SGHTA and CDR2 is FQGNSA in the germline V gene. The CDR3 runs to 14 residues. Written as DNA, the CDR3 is TGTGCCAGCAGCTTAGAAATATTAATTGGCGGGCAGTACTTC. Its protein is CASSLEILIGGQYF. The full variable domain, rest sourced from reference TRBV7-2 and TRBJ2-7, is GAGVSQSPSNKVTEKGKDVELRCDPISGHTALYWYRQSLGQGLEFLIYFQGNSAPDKSGLPSDRFSAERTGGSVSTLTIQRTQQEDSAVYLCASSLEILIGGQYFGPGTRLTVT.

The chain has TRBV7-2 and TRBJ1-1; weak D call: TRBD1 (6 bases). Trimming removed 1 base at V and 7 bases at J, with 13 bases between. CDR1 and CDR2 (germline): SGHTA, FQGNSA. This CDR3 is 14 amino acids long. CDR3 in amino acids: CASSLEWTDLEAFF. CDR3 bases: TGTGCCAGCAGCTTAGAATGGACAGACCTTGAAGCTTTCTTT.

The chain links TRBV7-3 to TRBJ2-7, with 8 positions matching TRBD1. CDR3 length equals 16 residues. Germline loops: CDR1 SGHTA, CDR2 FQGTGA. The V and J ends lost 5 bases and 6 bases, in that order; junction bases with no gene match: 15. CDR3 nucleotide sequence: TGTGCCAGCAGCCAGCATCTGGACAGGGTAAAGGGCGAGCAGTACTTC. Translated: CASSQHLDRVKGEQYF.

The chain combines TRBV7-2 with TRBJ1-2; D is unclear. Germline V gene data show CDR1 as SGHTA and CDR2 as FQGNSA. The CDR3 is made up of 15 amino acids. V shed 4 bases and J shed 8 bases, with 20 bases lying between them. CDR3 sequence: CASSWQMARGNGYTF. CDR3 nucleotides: TGTGCCAGCAGCTGGCAAATGGCTCGGGGTAACGGCTACACCTTC.

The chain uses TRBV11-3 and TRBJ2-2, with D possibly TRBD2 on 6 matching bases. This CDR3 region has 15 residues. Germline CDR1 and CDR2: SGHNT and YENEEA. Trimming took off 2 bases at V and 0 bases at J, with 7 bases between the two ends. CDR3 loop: CASSLRDSNTGELFF. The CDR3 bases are TGTGCCAGCAGCTTACGGGACTCGAACACCGGGGAGCTGTTTTTT. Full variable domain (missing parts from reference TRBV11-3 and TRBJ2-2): EAGVVQSPRYKIIEKKQPVAFWCNPISGHNTLYWYLQNLGQGPELLIRYENEEAVDDSQLPKDRFSAERLKGVDSTLKIQPAELGDSAVYLCASSLRDSNTGELFFGEGSRLTVL.